This TCR beta chain was found in a study of T cells after posttransplantation cyclophosphamide. Broader study findings: Tissue-infiltrating T cells from skin or gut overlapped little with blood T cells. TRB clonality was highly associated with recipient CMV seropositivity and reactivation. Donor CD8+ memory clones often dominated recipient blood repertoires at later times.

Only in-frame clones appear in the TCRdb table, and some are missing; sequencing was by immunoSEQ multiplex PCR. This table holds fewer than 25,000 clones, roughly 97% found once. The CDR3 sequence is 13 residues long. Germline assignment: CDR1 SEHNR and CDR2 FQNEAQ (reference sequence). V was clipped by 2 bases and J by 7 bases, with 11 bases between them. The naive gate required viable CD3+CD4+ or CD3+CD8+ cells with CCR7+CD45RA+CD45RO-CD95-CD27+CD28+ phenotype. Worth noting for this clone: Its specificity is unknown.

The sample consisted of naive CD4+ T cells sorted from PBMCs. The chain employs TRBV7-9 and TRBJ1-1, with a weak D call TRBD1 (5 bases). This sequence originates from a man between 50 and 59 years old in good health, CMV-negative, and a related stem cell transplant donor. DNA of the CDR3: TGTGCCAGCAGCTTAATTGGTGACAGTGAAGCTTTCTTT. Its translation is CASSLIGDSEAFF.